The 28 T cell receptor beta chains below all came from one sample that was sequenced in a study of control samples from healthy donors and cancer patients. The assay was immunoSEQ multiplex PCR, and TCRdb's table has in-frame clones only and misses some. This sample yields 100,000 to 150,000 clones, of which roughly nine tenths are seen a single time; approximately 8% belongs to the top ten. Sample: PBMCs. These receptors were taken from a man in his fifties or sixties with head and neck cancer.

The chain joins TRBV9 to TRBJ2-1; 13 bases match TRBD2. The J segment lost 9 bases and the V segment lost 0 bases, leaving 3 bases of the junction unmatched. The length of the CDR3 is 15 residues. CDR1 SGDLS and CDR2 YYNGEE come from the germline V gene. The CDR3 loop reads CASSVGTSGSGEQFF. CDR3 nucleotide sequence: TGTGCCAGCAGCGTAGGGACTAGCGGGAGTGGTGAGCAGTTCTTC. The full variable domain, in which reference TRBV9 and TRBJ2-1 provide the parts outside the CDR3, is DSGVTQTPKHLITATGQRVTLRCSPRSGDLSVYWYQQSLDQGLQFLIQYYNGEERAKGNILERFSAQQFPDLHSELNLSSLELGDSALYFCASSVGTSGSGEQFFGPGTRLTVL.

V and J are TRBV6-1 and TRBJ1-1, with D hard to call. The CDR3 totals 13 residues. The V gene's germline CDR1 is MNHNS and CDR2 SASEGT. Between the trimmed V and J ends, which lost 5 bases and 1 base, there was a span of 8 bases. The CDR3 is CASSLDANTEAFF. The CDR3 coding sequence is TGTGCCAGCAGTTTGGATGCGAACACTGAAGCTTTCTTT.

V usage is TRBV7-6 and J usage is TRBJ2-1; tentative D call: TRBD1 (6 bases). The length of the CDR3 is 14 residues. V was clipped by 2 bases and J by 1 base, with 6 bases between them. CDR1 and CDR2 (germline): SGHVS, FNYEAQ. CDR3 sequence reads: CASSLQGSYNEQFF. The CDR3 nucleotides are TGTGCCAGCAGCTTACAGGGGTCCTACAATGAGCAGTTCTTC.

The J gene is TRBJ1-2, the V gene TRBV4-1, with D hard to call. The CDR3 sequence is 17 residues long. Germline V gene sequence: CDR1 MGHRA, CDR2 YSYEKL. Trimming took off 3 bases at V and 8 bases at J, with 25 bases between the two ends. The CDR3 protein is CASSQVPSTITPWGYTF. CDR3 bases: TGCGCCAGCAGCCAGGTACCCTCCACGATAACCCCATGGGGCTACACCTTC.

This sequence joins TRBV28 and TRBJ1-3; D unresolved. The CDR3 has 16 residues. Trimming removed 5 bases at V and 0 bases at J, with 14 bases between. Germline V CDR1 and CDR2: MDHEN, SYDVKM. The DNA of the CDR3 is TGTGCCAGCAGTGTAGGACGTCTAGTCTCTGGAAACACCATATATTTT. Protein sequence: CASSVGRLVSGNTIYF.

V and J are TRBV7-2 and TRBJ2-7; D unresolved. V lost 0 bases to trimming and J lost 2 bases, with 8 bases between them. The germline CDR1 and CDR2 sequences are SGHTA and FQGNSA. The CDR3 runs 14 residues. The CDR3 region has the DNA TGTGCCAGCAGCTTAGCCTGGGGTGCCTACGAGCAGTACTTC. Protein: CASSLAWGAYEQYF.

V is TRBV2 and J is TRBJ1-3, with 7 positions matching TRBD1. CDR1 SNHLY and CDR2 FYNNEI come from the germline V gene. Germline trimming cut 0 bases from V and 2 bases from J; bases unmatched to any gene: 1. The CDR3 runs 15 residues. The CDR3 spells CASSEADRAGNTIYF. In DNA, the CDR3 is TGTGCCAGCAGTGAAGCTGACAGGGCTGGAAACACCATATATTTT.

The chain links TRBV21-1 to TRBJ2-1; TRBD2, the table's D call, lacks a check against the DNA. TRBV21-1 is a recognized pseudogene. CDR3 length equals 17 residues. CDR3 DNA: TGTGCCAGCAGCAACAAAGAGGAGCGGGGGGGGCGAAGAGAGCAGTTCTTC. Translating it yields CASSNKEERGGRREQFF.

This chain uses TRBV29-1 with TRBJ1-3; the D gene is possibly TRBD1 (5 bases). V gave up 4 bases and J gave up 0 bases, with 13 bases separating them. The CDR3 spans 15 residues. Germline CDR1 reads SQVTM; CDR2 reads ANQGSEA. CDR3: CSVVTGPGSGNTIYF. CDR3 nucleotides: TGCAGCGTTGTCACAGGCCCTGGCTCTGGAAACACCATATATTTT.

The chain couples TRBV19 to TRBJ1-5; a weak D match, TRBD1 (5 bases). From germline, CDR1 is LNHDA and CDR2 SQIVND (reference sequence). V lost 3 bases to trimming and J lost 4 bases, with 16 bases between them. There are 16 residues in the CDR3. Written as DNA, the CDR3 is TGTGCCAGTAGTATTAATGAGGGGAACGGTAATCAGCCCCAGCATTTT. This sequence encodes CASSINEGNGNQPQHF.

The chain is built from TRBV11-1 and TRBJ1-5, with 9 bases lining up with TRBD1. V lost 6 bases, J lost 6 bases, and 12 bases stayed unmatched. Germline CDR1 and CDR2: SGHAT and FQDESV (reference sequence). This CDR3 comprises 16 residues. The chain's CDR3 is CASSSNPTGGGQPQHF. CDR3 sequence (DNA): TGTGCCAGCAGTTCAAACCCGACAGGGGGAGGTCAGCCCCAGCATTTT.

This clone was detected a few times. The chain is built from TRBV4-2 and TRBJ1-6; D ambiguous. V was shortened by 3 bases and J by 9 bases, with 9 bases between the two germline ends. This CDR3 region has 13 residues. CDR1 is LGHNA, CDR2 YNFKEQ, per germline. The DNA for the CDR3 is TGTGCCAGCAGCCAGGATGTGGGTTCACCCCTCCACTTT. Its translation is CASSQDVGSPLHF.

The genes are TRBV6-5 and TRBJ2-7; D is undetermined. V was cut by 6 bases and J by 9 bases, with 15 bases left in between. The CDR3 sequence is 12 residues long. The germline V gene has CDR1 MNHEY and CDR2 SVGAGI. For the CDR3, the DNA is TGTGCCAGCAGCCTCGACCCGCTAGGGCAGTACTTC. Translation: CASSLDPLGQYF.

The chain couples TRBV29-1 to TRBJ2-7; TRBD2 aligns across 7 bases. The CDR3 consists of 13 residues. Germline assignment: CDR1 SQVTM and CDR2 ANQGSEA. V shed 3 bases and J 2 bases; nucleotides not matched to a gene: 4. In DNA form, the CDR3 reads TGCAGCGTTGAGGCGGGAGCCCCCTACGAGCAGTACTTC. Residues: CSVEAGAPYEQYF.

The chain uses TRBV10-2 and TRBJ2-1; 7 bases are a match to TRBD2. The trim removed 0 bases at V and 10 bases at J, leaving 3 bases unmatched. From germline, CDR1 is WSHSY and CDR2 SAAADI. The CDR3 sequence is 13 residues long. The CDR3 sequence is CASSESRGREQFF. The CDR3 nucleotides are TGCGCCAGCAGTGAGTCGCGGGGGAGGGAGCAGTTCTTC.

The chain employs TRBV6-5 and TRBJ1-4, with D possibly TRBD1 on 5 matching bases. The CDR3 is made up of 14 amino acids. Trimming cost V 5 bases and J 8 bases, with 15 bases left between them. Germline assignment: CDR1 MNHEY and CDR2 SVGAGI. The CDR3: CASSRDLNREKLFF. CDR3 coding DNA: TGTGCCAGCAGTAGGGACCTCAACCGCGAAAAACTGTTTTTT.

This rearrangement joins TRBV7-9 to TRBJ2-5, with D perhaps matching TRBD1 (5 bases). Trimming left V 7 bases short and J 4 bases short, with 22 bases between. CDR1 SEHNR and CDR2 FQNEAQ come from the germline V gene (reference sequence). The CDR3 spans 16 residues. DNA for the CDR3: TGTGCCAGCAACCAAAATCTAGGGGTTGAGCGAGAGACCCAGTACTTC. Protein: CASNQNLGVERETQYF.

The chain joins TRBV7-9 to TRBJ2-7; D ambiguous. There are 13 residues in the CDR3. Germline-derived CDR1 and CDR2 are SEHNR and FQNEAQ (reference sequence). Trimming cost V 6 bases and J 4 bases, with 13 bases left between them. DNA of the CDR3: TGTGCCAGCAGTGCGTCCGAATCTTACGAGCAGTACTTC. It translates to CASSASESYEQYF.

V is TRBV2 and J is TRBJ2-7; D perhaps matches TRBD1 (5 bases). The germline gives CDR1 SNHLY, CDR2 FYNNEI. Trimming removed 3 bases at V and 3 bases at J, with 9 bases between. There are 13 residues in the CDR3. CDR3: CASSEGPFYEQYF. The CDR3 coding sequence is TGTGCCAGCAGTGAGGGGCCCTTCTACGAGCAGTACTTC.

The gene calls are TRBV3-1 (or the pseudogene TRBV3-2) and TRBJ2-7, with D hard to call. CDR3 size: 13 residues. The germline V gene has CDR1 LGHDT and CDR2 YNNKEL (reference sequence). V lost 4 bases to trimming and J lost 0 bases, with 7 bases between them. CDR3 nucleotide sequence: TGTGCCAGCAGCCTCAGTAGCTCCTACGAGCAGTACTTC. Its translation: CASSLSSSYEQYF.

The chain joins TRBV5-1 to TRBJ2-1; TRBD2 agrees at 11 bases. The length of the CDR3 is 16 residues. The germline gives CDR1 SGHRS, CDR2 YFSETQ. V shed 0 bases and J 4 bases; nucleotides not matched to a gene: 3. For the CDR3, the DNA is TGCGCCAGCAGCTTGGTACTAGCGGGGGTGTACAATGAGCAGTTCTTC. It specifies CASSLVLAGVYNEQFF.

The DNA for the CDR3 is TGTGCCAGCAGCTTGCGACAGGGGGCTTGGACTGAAGCTTTCTTT. Translated: CASSLRQGAWTEAFF. The J gene is TRBJ1-1, the V gene TRBV11-2; 10 positions agree with TRBD1. V was clipped by 3 bases and J by 5 bases; unmatched bases: 6. Germline V CDR1 and CDR2: SGHAT, FQNNGV. The CDR3 spans 15 residues.

The chain combines TRBV6-5 with TRBJ2-6; unclear D gene. With 6 bases removed from V and 3 bases from J, the gap between germline ends came to 9 bases. The germline CDR1 and CDR2 sequences are MNHEY and SVGAGI. The CDR3 consists of 14 residues. The CDR3 here is CASRRVGGANVLTF. The CDR3 DNA reads TGTGCCAGCAGAAGAGTTGGTGGGGCCAACGTCCTGACTTTC.

This clone was recorded many times. This chain connects TRBV4-2 to TRBJ2-2, with D hard to call. Germline CDR1 reads LGHNA; CDR2 reads YNFKEQ. The CDR3 length is 16 residues. With 0 bases removed from V and 0 bases from J, the gap between germline ends came to 8 bases. CDR3 nucleotides: TGTGCCAGCAGCCAAGATATAGGTTCGAACACCGGGGAGCTGTTTTTT. This gives the protein CASSQDIGSNTGELFF.

This chain uses TRBV28 with TRBJ1-1; TRBD1 matches 9 bases. The CDR3 has 15 residues. Germline V gene sequence: CDR1 MDHEN, CDR2 SYDVKM. V dropped 4 bases and J dropped 2; count of bases not matched to a gene: 5. The chain's CDR3 is CASSYRGPTNTEAFF. CDR3 nucleotide sequence: TGTGCCAGCAGTTACAGGGGGCCAACAAACACTGAAGCTTTCTTT.

The CDR3 reads CASSFGTAPNYEQYF. The CDR3 bases are TGCGCCAGCAGCTTCGGGACAGCACCAAACTACGAGCAGTACTTC. The chain uses TRBV5-1 and TRBJ2-7; 7 bases align to TRBD1. Trimming at V came to 2 bases and at J to 3 bases, leaving 8 bases not matched to a gene. From germline, CDR1 is SGHRS and CDR2 YFSETQ. This CDR3 comprises 15 residues.

This clone showed up just once. The V and J genes are TRBV3-1 (or the pseudogene TRBV3-2) and TRBJ2-5; TRBD2 matches 7 bases. The CDR3 contains 14 residues. Germline trimming cut 4 bases from V and 2 bases from J; bases unmatched to any gene: 4. CDR1 is LGHDT and CDR2 is YNNKEL in the germline V gene (reference sequence). CDR3 loop: CASSLSSGQETQYF. In DNA form, the CDR3 reads TGTGCCAGCAGCCTTTCTAGCGGACAAGAGACCCAGTACTTC.

The chain has TRBV9 and TRBJ2-1; 7 bases are a match to TRBD2. Germline lookup yields CDR1 SGDLS and CDR2 YYNGEE. This CDR3 contains 15 residues. Unmatched junction bases numbered 10, after V lost 8 bases and J lost 2 bases. DNA for the CDR3: TGTGCCAGTAACGTGGGAGCGGGAACCTACAATGAGCAGTTCTTC. Translation gives CASNVGAGTYNEQFF.